This entry is about one T cell receptor beta chain. Its specificity is unknown. A much larger clone differs from this one at a single base, so this may be a read error. The data belong to a study of T cells in Graves' hyperthyroidism and ophthalmopathy. As for the study in general: Peripheral blood was drawn at first diagnosis, prior to all treatment. Study results and limitations: The model made its ophthalmopathy prediction, and onset followed a median 6.5 months later.

The CDR3 is made up of 12 amino acids. Trimming took off 6 bases at V and 10 bases at J, with 16 bases between the two ends. The germline V gene has CDR1 DFQATT and CDR2 SNEGSKA (reference sequence). Amplification of TCR beta CDR3 regions used RNA as the template. A first-round RT-PCR of the TCR CDR3 used the HTBI primer set. Each CDR3 protein gets one entry after TCRdb re-called the multiplex PCR reads with MiXCR. In the table there are more than 650,000 distinct CDR3 sequences, less than 15% of which are singletons. The sequence was obtained from a woman under 30 with Graves' hyperthyroidism. This sequence joins TRBV20-1 and TRBJ2-1; unclear D gene. What was sequenced was blood. The CDR3 nucleotides read TGCAGTGCCGAGGCTGGGCAGTTCGAGCAGTTCTTC. Its translation: CSAEAGQFEQFF.